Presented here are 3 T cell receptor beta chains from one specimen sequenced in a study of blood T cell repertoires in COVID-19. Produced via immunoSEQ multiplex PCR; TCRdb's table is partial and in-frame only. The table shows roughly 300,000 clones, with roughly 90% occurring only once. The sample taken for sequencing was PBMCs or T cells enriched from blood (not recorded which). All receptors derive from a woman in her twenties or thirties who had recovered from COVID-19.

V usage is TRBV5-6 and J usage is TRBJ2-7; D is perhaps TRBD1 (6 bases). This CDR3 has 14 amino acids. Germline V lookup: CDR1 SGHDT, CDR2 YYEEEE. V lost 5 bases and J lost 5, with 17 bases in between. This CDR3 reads CASRKQGREHEQYF. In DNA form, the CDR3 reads TGTGCCAGCAGAAAACAGGGTAGGGAGCACGAGCAGTACTTC.

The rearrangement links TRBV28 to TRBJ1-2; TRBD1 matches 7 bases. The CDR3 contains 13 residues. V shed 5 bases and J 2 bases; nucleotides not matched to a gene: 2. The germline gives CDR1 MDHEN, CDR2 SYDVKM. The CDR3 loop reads CASSRGGNYGYTF. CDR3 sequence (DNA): TGTGCCAGCAGTCGAGGGGGCAACTATGGCTACACCTTC.

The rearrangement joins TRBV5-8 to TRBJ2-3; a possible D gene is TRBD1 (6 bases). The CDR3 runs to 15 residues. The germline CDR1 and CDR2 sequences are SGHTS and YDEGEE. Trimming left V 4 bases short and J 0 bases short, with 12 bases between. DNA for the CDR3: TGTGCCAGCAGCCCTCGGACAGCTAGCACAGATACGCAGTATTTT. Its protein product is CASSPRTASTDTQYF.